This TCR beta chain was recovered during a study of metastatic and nonmetastatic thyroid tumors (dated by TCRdb to 2020 to 2022). About the investigation overall: The researchers compared repertoires between peripheral blood samples and tumor or nodule tissue samples from patients with malignant or benign thyroid disease. The paper as a whole reports these results and caveats: In both blood and tumor samples, malignant tumors were reported to have significantly higher TCR beta diversity than benign nodules.

No treatment had been received by any patient before thyroid surgery. Using T-cell receptor beta sequencing, the study looked back at clinical samples from patients collected from about 2011 to 2019. Preparation of the library involved PCR. Sequencing used an Illumina HiSeq 4000. High-throughput sequencing was used to profile the TCR beta-chain CDR3 region of every patient. Per the source publication's procedure: A classifier to discriminate distant-metastatic papillary thyroid cancer patients was built from CDR3 differences across clinicopathological groups. The Shannon index was used to measure repertoire diversity, and the Morisita-Horn index was used to measure how similar tumor and blood repertoires were. The public reads were reanalyzed by TCRdb: fastp trimming at Q25, MiXCR alignment, in-frame beta chains only. Clone size and V and J calls follow TCRdb, not the original study. Within this sample are roughly 64,000 clones, with approximately 4.1% of them counted one time only. Of the sample, 20% to 25% falls within the top ten clones.

As concerns this clone: The antigen it recognizes is unknown. There are no base qualities to consult, and no much larger clone falls within one base.

There are 19 amino acids in the CDR3, from cysteine to phenylalanine inclusive. Left in the record is the CDR3 DNA by itself, 57 bases read in frame from the first base. Unmatched junction bases come to 14, with V trimmed by 4 bases and J by 4 bases. The CDR1 and CDR2 encoded by the germline V gene are SGHTA and FQGNSA. Recombination connected TRBV7-2 to TRBJ2-6; 9 bases in the middle match TRBD1. The sequence derives from a female donor with papillary thyroid cancer or a benign thyroid nodule (not recorded which). Some clones in this sample may be carry-over from other donors' samples. The sample taken for sequencing was blood. The DNA is as follows: TGTGCCAGCAGCTCCCGCTTAGGGGACAGGGATTCCGGGGCCAACGTCCTGACTTTC. This codes for CASSSRLGDRDSGANVLTF. Supplemented by the reference TRBV7-2 and TRBJ2-6 proteins around the CDR3, the complete variable domain is GAGVSQSPSNKVTEKGKDVELRCDPISGHTALYWYRQSLGQGLEFLIYFQGNSAPDKSGLPSDRFSAERTGGSVSTLTIQRTQQEDSAVYLCASSSRLGDRDSGANVLTFGAGSRLTVL.